What follows are 12 T cell receptor beta chains derived from one specimen sequenced in a study of shared clonotypes between healthy human individuals. Method: immunoSEQ multiplex PCR; TCRdb's copy keeps in-frame clones and lacks some. In the table there are approximately 530,000 clones, around 96% of which are singletons. The specimen sequenced was naive CD4+ T cells sorted from blood. This sample's subset: CD45RA+ positively selected. These receptors were collected from a woman in her 30s in good health.

The V gene is TRBV11-2, the J gene TRBJ2-7; D may correspond to TRBD1 or TRBD2 (5 bases each). This CDR3 spans 16 amino acids. The germline V and J ends were trimmed by 2 bases and 5 bases, with 19 bases remaining between them. In germline, CDR1 is SGHAT, CDR2 FQNNGV. CDR3 coding DNA: TGTGCCAGCAGCTTAAAGGTAGGGCAGGGAGAGGACGAGCAGTACTTC. Residues: CASSLKVGQGEDEQYF.

The chain couples TRBV4-1 to TRBJ2-3; D gene ambiguous. Trimming took off 6 bases at V and 1 base at J, with 17 bases between the two ends. CDR1 is MGHRA, CDR2 YSYEKL, per germline. CDR3 size: 16 residues. In DNA form, the CDR3 reads TGCGCCAGCAGTCCGCTCGGCTCTTATGGCACAGATACGCAGTATTTT. This sequence encodes CASSPLGSYGTDTQYF.

The V call is TRBV19, the J call TRBJ1-2; D perhaps matches TRBD1 (5 bases). V lost 5 bases to trimming and J lost 7 bases, with 11 bases between them. The CDR3 contains 12 residues. Germline V gives CDR1 LNHDA, CDR2 SQIVND (reference sequence). The CDR3 DNA sequence: TGTGCCAGTAGTCAGGGTTTCGGTGGCTACACCTTC. It encodes CASSQGFGGYTF.

The V gene is TRBV6-5, the J gene TRBJ2-3; TRBD2 might be the D (5 bases). The V end was cut by 5 bases, the J end by 5 bases, with 14 bases between. The germline CDR1 and CDR2 sequences are MNHEY and SVGAGI. The CDR3 is 14 residues long. CDR3 in amino acids: CASSPSYGGDTQYF. The CDR3 coding sequence is TGTGCCAGCAGTCCTAGTTACGGAGGAGATACGCAGTATTTT.

The chain is built from TRBV28 and TRBJ1-5, with D possibly matching TRBD1 (6 bases). Germline V gene sequence: CDR1 MDHEN, CDR2 SYDVKM. V was trimmed by 2 bases and J by 3 bases, leaving 8 bases between them. CDR3 size: 14 residues. CDR3 region: CASSLQGNNQPQHF. The CDR3 DNA reads as TGTGCCAGCAGTTTACAGGGGAACAATCAGCCCCAGCATTTT. Looking up the rest from reference TRBV28 and TRBJ1-5 gives the full variable domain: DVKVTQSSRYLVKRTGEKVFLECVQDMDHENMFWYRQDPGLGLRLIYFSYDVKMKEKGDIPEGYSVSREKKERFSLILESASTNQTSMYLCASSLQGNNQPQHFGDGTRLSIL.

This chain's CDR3 is CASSQGLGTGGTEAFF. CDR3 nucleotides: TGCGCCAGCAGCCAAGGACTCGGGACAGGGGGCACTGAAGCTTTCTTT. The V call is TRBV4-1, the J call TRBJ1-1; 11 bases agree with TRBD1. CDR3 length: 16 residues. Germline trimming cut 1 base from V and 4 bases from J; bases unmatched to any gene: 5. CDR1 MGHRA and CDR2 YSYEKL come from the germline V gene.

The genes are TRBV11-2 and TRBJ1-6, with a possible D match to TRBD1 (5 bases). The CDR3 is made up of 16 amino acids. The V end lost 2 bases, the J end lost 2 bases, and 10 bases lay between the germline ends. Germline V CDR1 and CDR2: SGHAT, FQNNGV. The CDR3 DNA sequence: TGTGCCAGCAGCTTATCTGGGGGAACCTATAATTCACCCCTCCACTTT. It specifies CASSLSGGTYNSPLHF. The whole variable domain, filled in from reference TRBV11-2 and TRBJ1-6, reads EAGVAQSPRYKIIEKRQSVAFWCNPISGHATLYWYQQILGQGPKLLIQFQNNGVVDDSQLPKDRFSAERLKGVDSTLKIQPAKLEDSAVYLCASSLSGGTYNSPLHFGNGTRLTVT.

The chain couples TRBV29-1 to TRBJ1-3; D is unresolved. Looked up from germline, CDR1 is SQVTM and CDR2 is ANQGSEA. The CDR3 runs 13 residues. The V gene lost 4 bases and the J gene lost 3 bases, with 10 bases spanning the gap. DNA for the CDR3: TGCAGCGTTGCCGAAGGAGGTGGAAACACCATATATTTT. The encoded protein is CSVAEGGGNTIYF.

This sequence joins TRBV5-5 and TRBJ1-1; the D is unclear. The CDR3 has 14 amino acids. Deletions cut 2 bases from V and 0 bases from J, with 8 bases between. Germline CDR1 reads SGHKS; CDR2 reads YYEKEE (reference sequence). CDR3: CASSFGRVNTEAFF. The CDR3 coding sequence is TGTGCCAGCAGCTTCGGGAGGGTGAACACTGAAGCTTTCTTT.

This chain uses TRBV4-1 with TRBJ1-5; D not resolved. V gave up 0 bases and J gave up 5 bases, with 8 bases separating them. The CDR3 totals 14 residues. The germline V gene encodes CDR1 MGHRA and CDR2 YSYEKL. The CDR3 nucleotides are TGCGCCAGCAGCCAAGATAGCGGATATCAGCCCCAGCATTTT. It specifies CASSQDSGYQPQHF.

The CDR3 DNA is TGTGCCAGCAGATTTGCAAGGACCTACGAGCAGTACTTC. It is translated as CASRFARTYEQYF. J is TRBJ2-7 and V is TRBV2; no clear D. Germline V lookup: CDR1 SNHLY, CDR2 FYNNEI. V lost 6 bases, J lost 2 bases, and 11 bases lay in between. The CDR3 totals 13 residues.

The chain couples TRBV5-1 to TRBJ1-4, with a possible D match to TRBD1 (5 bases). Trimming stripped 4 bases from V and 5 bases from J, with 12 bases between. The germline V gene encodes CDR1 SGHRS and CDR2 YFSETQ. The CDR3 consists of 14 residues. CDR3 DNA: TGCGCCAGCAGCACCCGACAGAAAAATGAAAAACTGTTTTTT. Amino acids: CASSTRQKNEKLFF.